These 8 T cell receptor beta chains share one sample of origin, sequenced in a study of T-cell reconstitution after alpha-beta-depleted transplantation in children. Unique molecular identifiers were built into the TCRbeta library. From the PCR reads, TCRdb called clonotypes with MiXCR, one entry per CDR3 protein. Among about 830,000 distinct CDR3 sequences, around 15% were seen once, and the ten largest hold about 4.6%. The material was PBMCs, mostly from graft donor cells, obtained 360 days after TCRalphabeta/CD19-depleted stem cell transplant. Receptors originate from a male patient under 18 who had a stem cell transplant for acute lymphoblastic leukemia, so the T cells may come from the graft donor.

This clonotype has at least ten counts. In DNA, the CDR3 is TGTGCCAGCAGCTTTGGCCACGAGCAGTACTTC. Its protein is CASSFGHEQYF. The chain couples TRBV5-6 to TRBJ2-7; D remains ambiguous. The CDR3 contains 11 residues. V shed 2 bases and J shed 5 bases, with 5 bases lying between them. The germline V gene encodes CDR1 SGHDT and CDR2 YYEEEE.

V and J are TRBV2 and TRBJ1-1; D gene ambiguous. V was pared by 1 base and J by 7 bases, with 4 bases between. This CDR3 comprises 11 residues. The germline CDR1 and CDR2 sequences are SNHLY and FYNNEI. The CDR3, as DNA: TGTGCCAGCAGTGAAGGGGGTGAAGCTTTCTTT. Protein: CASSEGGEAFF.

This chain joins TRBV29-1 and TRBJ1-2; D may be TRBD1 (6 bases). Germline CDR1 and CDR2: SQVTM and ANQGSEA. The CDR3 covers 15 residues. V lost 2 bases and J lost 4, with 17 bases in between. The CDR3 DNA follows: TGCAGCGTTGAAAGGGTAACTCTAGGGGGCTATGGCTACACCTTC. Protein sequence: CSVERVTLGGYGYTF.

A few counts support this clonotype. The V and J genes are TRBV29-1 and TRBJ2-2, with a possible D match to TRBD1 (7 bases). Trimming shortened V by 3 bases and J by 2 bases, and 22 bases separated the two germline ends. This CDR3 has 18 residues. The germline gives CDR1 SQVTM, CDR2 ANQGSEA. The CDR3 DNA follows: TGCAGCGTTGACGCGACAAGCGTTCAGGGGGGAAACACCGGGGAGCTGTTTTTT. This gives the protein CSVDATSVQGGNTGELFF.

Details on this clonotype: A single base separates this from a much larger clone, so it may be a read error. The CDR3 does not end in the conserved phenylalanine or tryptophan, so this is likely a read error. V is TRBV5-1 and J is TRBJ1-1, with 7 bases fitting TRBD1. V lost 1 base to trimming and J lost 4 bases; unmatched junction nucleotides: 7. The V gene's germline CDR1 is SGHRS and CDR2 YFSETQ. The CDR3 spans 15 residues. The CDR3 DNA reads TGCGCCAGCAGCTTGTCAGGGGGAGGGGGCACTGAAGCTTTCCTT. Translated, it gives CASSLSGGGGTEAFL.

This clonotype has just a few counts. The CDR3 reads CASSPAGTMAFNEQFF. The CDR3 nucleotides are TGTGCCAGCAGCCCTGCCGGGACTATGGCATTCAATGAGCAGTTCTTC. J is TRBJ2-1 and V is TRBV4-2, with 7 bases aligning to TRBD2. CDR1 is LGHNA, CDR2 YNFKEQ, per germline. Trimming removed 4 bases from V and 6 bases from J; junction bases left unmatched: 12. The CDR3 covers 16 residues.

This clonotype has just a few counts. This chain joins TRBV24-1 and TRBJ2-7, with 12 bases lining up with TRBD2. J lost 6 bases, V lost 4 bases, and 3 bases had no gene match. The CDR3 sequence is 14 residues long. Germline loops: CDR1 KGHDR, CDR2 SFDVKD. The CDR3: CATSDRGLAGEQYF. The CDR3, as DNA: TGTGCCACCAGTGACCGGGGACTAGCGGGCGAGCAGTACTTC.

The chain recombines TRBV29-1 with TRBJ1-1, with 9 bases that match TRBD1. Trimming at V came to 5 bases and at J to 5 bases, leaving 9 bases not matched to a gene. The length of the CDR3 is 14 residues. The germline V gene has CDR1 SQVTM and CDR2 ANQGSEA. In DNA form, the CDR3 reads TGCAGCGTTACCAGACAGGGGGGGAGAACTGAAGCTTTCTTT. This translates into CSVTRQGGRTEAFF. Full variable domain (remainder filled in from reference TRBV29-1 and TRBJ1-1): SAVISQKPSRDICQRGTSLTIQCQVDSQVTMMFWYRQQPGQSLTLIATANQGSEATYESGFVIDKFPISRPNLTFSTLTVSNMSPEDSSIYLCSVTRQGGRTEAFFGQGTRLTVV.